This T cell receptor (beta chain) was sequenced for a study of blood T cells in healthy people across ages. It was with a sample-barcoded 5' primer and a J-beta primer mix that a second PCR of about 6 to 12 cycles was run. TCRdb reprocessed the 5' RACE reads via MiXCR and lists one record per CDR3 protein. Of about 760,000 distinct CDR3 sequences in the sample, approximately 25% were seen once. This sample was also put to use in a study of T cells of mothers and their children. As that study records: Over 9.5 million reads per mother and approximately 3.2 million per child were obtained. Among related mother-child pairs, overlap was slightly higher than in unrelated pairs, though not significantly. Nobody spotted any persistent microchimeric T cell clones.

This sequence originates from a boy under 18 in good health. What was sequenced was blood.

CDR3 residues: CASSIRPDGYEQYF. The CDR3 region has the DNA TGCGCCAGCAGCATAAGGCCGGACGGCTACGAGCAGTACTTC. The rearrangement links TRBV4-1 to TRBJ2-7; D unclear. The CDR3 is 14 amino acids. Germline CDR1 is MGHRA and CDR2 is YSYEKL. V dropped 5 bases and J dropped 3 bases, with 14 bases sitting between them.